Below are 16 T cell receptor beta chains sequenced from a single sample in a study of blood T cell repertoires in COVID-19. Only in-frame clones appear in the TCRdb table, and some are missing; sequencing was by immunoSEQ multiplex PCR. The sample includes approximately 30,000 clones, over 75% of them seen just once. The sample consisted of peripheral blood. The receptors stem from a human donor in a cohort sampled during active COVID-19.

This chain connects TRBV11-2 to TRBJ1-6, with D possibly matching TRBD1 (6 bases). V was clipped by 2 bases and J by 10 bases, with 12 bases between them. The CDR3 has 14 amino acids. Germline CDR1 and CDR2: SGHAT and FQNNGV. CDR3 nucleotide sequence: TGTGCCAGCAGCTTAAGCGGGGGCGCCTCACCCCTCCACTTT. Its protein product is CASSLSGGASPLHF. Drawing the rest from reference TRBV11-2 and TRBJ1-6, the complete variable domain is EAGVAQSPRYKIIEKRQSVAFWCNPISGHATLYWYQQILGQGPKLLIQFQNNGVVDDSQLPKDRFSAERLKGVDSTLKIQPAKLEDSAVYLCASSLSGGASPLHFGNGTRLTVT.

The genes are TRBV27 and TRBJ2-7; D possibly corresponds to TRBD1 (6 bases). Germline CDR1 is MNHEY and CDR2 is SMNVEV (reference sequence). The CDR3 spans 14 residues. The ends were cut back, 2 bases at V and 0 bases at J, with 8 bases in the middle. The CDR3: CASSLRTASYEQYF. CDR3 DNA sequence: TGTGCCAGCAGTTTACGGACAGCCTCCTACGAGCAGTACTTC.

This clone was picked up one time. The J gene is TRBJ2-2, the V gene TRBV12-5, with D possibly being TRBD1 (6 bases). Germline values: CDR1 LGHNT, CDR2 FRNRAP. This CDR3 has 15 amino acids. V lost 3 bases and J lost 4, with 12 bases in between. DNA of the CDR3: TGTGCTAGTGGTTTTAGGGGGAAGGCCACCGGGGAGCTGTTTTTT. This translates into CASGFRGKATGELFF.

The chain uses TRBV3-1 (or the pseudogene TRBV3-2) and TRBJ1-4, with a weak D call TRBD1 (6 bases). Germline V gives CDR1 LGHDT, CDR2 YNNKEL (reference sequence). This CDR3 is built from 14 residues. Deletions cut 0 bases from V and 16 bases from J, with 18 bases between. CDR3 residues: CASSQEMGRGDPFF. Here the CDR3 DNA reads TGTGCCAGCAGCCAAGAGATGGGGAGGGGGGATCCGTTTTTT.

J is TRBJ2-5 and V is TRBV7-2; 9 bases are a match to TRBD2. This CDR3 spans 16 amino acids. Germline values: CDR1 SGHTA, CDR2 FQGNSA. V shed 5 bases and J 7 bases; nucleotides not matched to a gene: 14. Written as DNA, the CDR3 is TGTGCCAGCAGCGCCATACGCGGGGGGGCCTCGCTGACCCAGTACTTC. Protein sequence: CASSAIRGGASLTQYF. The variable domain in full, completed from reference TRBV7-2 and TRBJ2-5, reads GAGVSQSPSNKVTEKGKDVELRCDPISGHTALYWYRQSLGQGLEFLIYFQGNSAPDKSGLPSDRFSAERTGGSVSTLTIQRTQQEDSAVYLCASSAIRGGASLTQYFGPGTRLLVL.

J is TRBJ1-5 and V is TRBV4-1; 9 bases match TRBD1. Per germline, CDR1 MGHRA and CDR2 YSYEKL. V lost 2 bases, J lost 2 bases, and 4 bases stayed unmatched. The CDR3 consists of 16 residues. In DNA, the CDR3 is TGCGCCAGCAGCCAATGGGGACAGGGTGGCAATCAGCCCCAGCATTTT. This translates into CASSQWGQGGNQPQHF.

This chain joins TRBV7-3 and TRBJ2-7; 11 bases map to TRBD2. V was pared by 5 bases and J by 3 bases, with 6 bases of the junction left unmatched. This CDR3 has 15 residues. CDR1 and CDR2 from the germline V gene are SGHTA and FQGTGA. The CDR3 region has the DNA TGTGCCAGCAGCCCGGGACTAGCGGATTACTACGAGCAGTACTTC. This codes for CASSPGLADYYEQYF.

This rearrangement joins TRBV11-2 to TRBJ2-5, with 7 positions matching TRBD2. The CDR3 loop spans 14 amino acids. The junction had 7 bases not matched to a gene; V was cut back by 1 base and J by 8 bases. Looked up from germline, CDR1 is SGHAT and CDR2 is FQNNGV. Here the CDR3 reads CASSLVVGGSTQYF. DNA for the CDR3: TGTGCCAGCAGCTTAGTTGTGGGGGGGTCAACCCAGTACTTC. Together with reference TRBV11-2 and TRBJ2-5, the CDR3 gives the full variable domain: EAGVAQSPRYKIIEKRQSVAFWCNPISGHATLYWYQQILGQGPKLLIQFQNNGVVDDSQLPKDRFSAERLKGVDSTLKIQPAKLEDSAVYLCASSLVVGGSTQYFGPGTRLLVL.

This clone was found once. The V call is TRBV7-9, the J call TRBJ2-2, with D tentatively TRBD2 (5 bases). The V end was cut by 1 base, the J end by 3 bases, with 6 bases between. This CDR3 is 14 amino acids long. Per the germline V gene, CDR1 is SEHNR and CDR2 is FQNEAQ (reference sequence). The CDR3 DNA is TGTGCCAGCAGCTTAGAGAGGGACACCGGGGAGCTGTTTTTT. It yields the protein CASSLERDTGELFF.

The rearrangement uses TRBV27 and TRBJ2-4; D may be TRBD2 (6 bases). This CDR3 region has 15 residues. CDR1 is MNHEY, CDR2 SMNVEV, per germline (reference sequence). V was shortened by 6 bases and J by 3 bases, with 15 bases between the two germline ends. CDR3 nucleotide sequence: TGTGCCAGCAGCTGGGCGGGGAGTTACAAAAACATTCAGTACTTC. Translation: CASSWAGSYKNIQYF.

The CDR3 DNA is TGTGCCAGCAGTCCCCGCCGGGACAGGGGAAATTCACCCCTCCACTTT. Protein sequence: CASSPRRDRGNSPLHF. This sequence joins TRBV6-6 and TRBJ1-6; 10 bases are shared with TRBD1. V gave up 5 bases and J gave up 7 bases; unmatched junction bases: 8. This CDR3 has 16 amino acids. Germline V gene data show CDR1 as MNHNY and CDR2 as SVGAGI (reference sequence).

This clone was observed a few times. The V call is TRBV30, the J call TRBJ1-5, with 7 bases lining up with TRBD1. Germline V lookup: CDR1 GTSNPN, CDR2 SVGIG (reference sequence). V dropped 2 bases and J dropped 5; count of bases not matched to a gene: 6. This CDR3 contains 14 residues. The CDR3 region has the DNA TGTGCCTGGAGTACAAGGACAGGCTATCAGCCCCAGCATTTT. It encodes CAWSTRTGYQPQHF.

The genes are TRBV29-1 and TRBJ1-1; no definite D call. Germline-derived CDR1 and CDR2 are SQVTM and ANQGSEA. V was trimmed by 2 bases and J by 1 base, leaving 8 bases between them. The CDR3 loop spans 13 amino acids. The CDR3 loop is CSVEQVPNTEAFF. The CDR3 DNA reads TGCAGCGTTGAACAGGTTCCGAACACTGAAGCTTTCTTT.

The chain couples TRBV7-2 to TRBJ2-1; D gene uncertain. Trimming left V 5 bases short and J 9 bases short, with 14 bases between. Germline V gene sequence: CDR1 SGHTA, CDR2 FQGNSA. The CDR3 sequence is 13 residues long. The CDR3, as DNA: TGTGCCAGCAGCCCTCCTGTTAGAGGTGAGCAGTTCTTC. Its translation is CASSPPVRGEQFF.

In its sample, this clone was seen once. The CDR3 sequence: CSASRSGGDEQYF. CDR3 bases: TGCAGTGCTAGTCGGTCAGGGGGCGACGAGCAGTACTTC. This rearrangement joins TRBV20-1 to TRBJ2-7; 8 positions agree with TRBD1. J was trimmed by 5 bases and V by 3 bases; bases with no gene match: 6. The CDR3 loop spans 13 amino acids. Germline CDR1 and CDR2: DFQATT and SNEGSKA (reference sequence).

The chain couples TRBV11-2 to TRBJ2-7; possible D gene TRBD1, 6 bases. CDR3 length: 14 residues. In germline, CDR1 is SGHAT, CDR2 FQNNGV. Trimming took off 0 bases at V and 3 bases at J, with 9 bases between the two ends. The CDR3 is CASSLDQGLYEQYF. The DNA of the CDR3 is TGTGCCAGCAGCTTAGATCAGGGGCTCTACGAGCAGTACTTC. Full variable domain (remainder filled in from reference TRBV11-2 and TRBJ2-7): EAGVAQSPRYKIIEKRQSVAFWCNPISGHATLYWYQQILGQGPKLLIQFQNNGVVDDSQLPKDRFSAERLKGVDSTLKIQPAKLEDSAVYLCASSLDQGLYEQYFGPGTRLTVT.